Here is one TCR beta chain with its context. This record belongs to a study of blood T cell repertoires in COVID-19. Study information: Spain, Italy and the United States supplied samples that represented acute and convalescent COVID-19.

The CDR3 extends over 15 amino acids. Germline loops: CDR1 MNHEY, CDR2 SMNVEV (reference sequence). V trimming: 1 base; J trimming: 5 bases; junction bases outside the gene matches: 5. Clones were sequenced by immunoSEQ multiplex PCR, and TCRdb holds only the in-frame ones, with some missing. Counted here are around 270,000 clones, 80% to 90% occurring once; the ten biggest clones make up 4% to 5%. The sample consisted of peripheral blood. The chain links TRBV27 to TRBJ1-3; TRBD1 matches 7 bases. This clonotype originated in a man aged 60-69 years with acute or convalescent COVID-19. CDR3 protein: CASSLLGDSRNTIYF. DNA of the CDR3: TGTGCCAGCAGTTTATTGGGGGACAGCAGAAACACCATATATTTT.